One sample yielded the 9 T cell receptor beta chains listed below, sequenced in a study of regulatory T cells in long-lasting Graves disease. Time point described: newly diagnosed GD, antithyroid drugs for less than 3 months. After RNA was extracted from PBMCs, the TCR library was made from it. Building the TCR beta libraries relied on iRepertoire HTBI primers, and CDR3 regions underwent Arm-PCR. TCRdb reprocessed the multiplex PCR reads with MiXCR, giving one entry per CDR3 protein. Of about 620,000 distinct CDR3 sequences in the sample, approximately 15% were seen once. This same sample was also part of a study on T cells in Graves' hyperthyroidism and ophthalmopathy.

The input for sequencing was peripheral blood mononuclear cells (PBMCs), taken at new diagnosis, from a patient treated with antithyroid drugs. Receptors originate from a woman aged 25 to 39 with Graves disease.

The chain has TRBV9 and TRBJ1-4; a weak D match, TRBD1 (5 bases). This CDR3 contains 15 residues. Trimming took off 3 bases at V and 7 bases at J, with 16 bases between the two ends. The germline V gene has CDR1 SGDLS and CDR2 YYNGEE. The CDR3 DNA reads TGTGCCAGCAGCGCCAGGCAGGGTACTCCTGAAAAACTGTTTTTT. It codes for CASSARQGTPEKLFF.

This chain connects TRBV18 to TRBJ2-7, with D perhaps TRBD1 or TRBD2 (5 bases each). Germline values: CDR1 KGHSH, CDR2 LQKENI. V lost 5 bases and J lost 3, with 20 bases in between. The CDR3 runs 16 residues. CDR3 region: CASSRGRGAGVYEQYF. CDR3 DNA sequence: TGTGCCAGCTCAAGGGGCCGGGGAGCCGGGGTCTACGAGCAGTACTTC.

With regard to this clonotype: A junction boundary mismatches the germline segment, possibly from a read error. This chain connects TRBV7-7 to TRBJ2-1, with TRBD2 matching over 7 bases. CDR1 is SSHAT and CDR2 is FNYEAQ in the germline V gene (reference sequence). The CDR3 length is 16 residues. The CDR3 protein is CASSLNRGGPGNEQFF. The CDR3 DNA is TGTGCTAGCAGCTTAAACCGGGGAGGGCCTGGCAATGAGCAGTTCTTC. The full variable domain, with the rest looked up from reference TRBV7-7 and TRBJ2-1, is GAGVSQSPRYKVTKRGQDVTLRCDPISSHATLYWYQQALGQGPEFLTYFNYEAQPDKSGLPSDRFSAERPEGSISTLTIQRTEQRDSAMYRCASSLNRGGPGNEQFFGPGTRLTVL.

This clonotype was found many times. The chain links TRBV7-6 to TRBJ2-1; TRBD2 matches at 8 bases. CDR3 length: 16 amino acids. Looked up from germline, CDR1 is SGHVS and CDR2 is FNYEAQ. The ends lost 5 bases at V and 5 bases at J; junction bases unmatched: 11. This CDR3 is CASSLGNSGTHNEQFF. The DNA of the CDR3 is TGTGCCAGCAGCCTAGGGAATAGCGGGACTCACAATGAGCAGTTCTTC.

This clonotype occurred a few times. This sequence joins TRBV4-1 and TRBJ1-5, with 7 bases lining up with TRBD1. CDR3 length equals 15 residues. V trimming: 1 base; J trimming: 3 bases; junction bases outside the gene matches: 3. Germline V CDR1 and CDR2: MGHRA, YSYEKL. The CDR3 nucleotides are TGCGCCAGCAGCCAAGCCGGGACAGTCAATCAGCCCCAGCATTTT. The encoded protein is CASSQAGTVNQPQHF.

This clonotype was observed at least ten times. The V gene is TRBV20-1, the J gene TRBJ1-5, with TRBD1 identical over 8 bases. Looked up from germline, CDR1 is DFQATT and CDR2 is SNEGSKA (reference sequence). This CDR3 is 15 amino acids long. V lost 6 bases to trimming and J lost 5 bases; unmatched junction nucleotides: 12. CDR3 coding DNA: TGCAGTGCAAACGGACAGGGTGGGTCGCATCAGCCCCAGCATTTT. This encodes CSANGQGGSHQPQHF.

This clonotype was seen many times. The J gene is TRBJ2-5, the V gene TRBV6-1; D tentatively reads TRBD1 or TRBD2 (5 bases each). Germline-derived CDR1 and CDR2 are MNHNS and SASEGT. Trimming shortened V by 8 bases and J by 2 bases, and 12 bases separated the two germline ends. The CDR3 runs 13 residues. The CDR3 protein is CASRPGTQETQYF. The CDR3 region has the DNA TGTGCCAGCCGCCCGGGGACGCAAGAGACCCAGTACTTC.

The gene calls are TRBV5-4 and TRBJ1-1; D ambiguous. In germline, CDR1 is SGHNT, CDR2 YYREEE (reference sequence). V dropped 2 bases and J dropped 8 bases, with 13 bases sitting between them. There are 13 residues in the CDR3. Here the CDR3 reads CASSLGTVREAFF. The CDR3 DNA sequence: TGTGCCAGCAGCTTAGGTACGGTCCGGGAAGCTTTCTTT.

Regarding this clonotype: The junction and the germline gene differ at one end; a read error may be behind it. This sequence joins TRBV14 and TRBJ2-3; TRBD1 is a possible D gene (5 bases). The CDR3 runs 14 residues. Germline V CDR1 and CDR2: SGHDN, FVKESK. CDR3 in amino acids: CASNQASTVDTQYF. CDR3 DNA sequence: TGTGCCAGCAACCAAGCCTCGACAGTCGATACGCAGTATTTT.